The 5 T cell receptor beta chains listed next were all sequenced from one sample in a study of cytomegalovirus exposure and HLA in healthy donors. PCR primers comprised 60 Vbeta and 13 Jbeta primers. Libraries were prepared by immunoSEQ multiplex PCR; TCRdb keeps only in-frame clonotypes and omits some of them. Of roughly 110,000 clones listed, roughly four fifths are singletons. The sample comprised PBMCs. The receptors were gathered from a male donor in good health and CMV-seropositive.

DNA of the CDR3: TGTGCCAGTAGTATTTTGGGGGGAAGTATTACCGGGGAGCTGTTTTTT. It specifies CASSILGGSITGELFF. The gene calls are TRBV19 and TRBJ2-2; possible D gene TRBD2, 6 bases. The CDR3 is made up of 16 amino acids. Looked up from germline, CDR1 is LNHDA and CDR2 is SQIVND (reference sequence). The V end lost 3 bases, the J end lost 5 bases, and 16 bases lay between the germline ends.

This clone was seen more than once but under ten times. The chain links TRBV6-5 to TRBJ2-7; D is possibly TRBD1 (5 bases). Germline loops: CDR1 MNHEY, CDR2 SVGAGI. Trimming took 6 bases from V and 3 from J, leaving 18 bases between them. The CDR3 runs to 15 residues. CDR3 DNA sequence: TGTGCCAGCAGGTCCCTGGGGCAGGTAAACTACGAGCAGTACTTC. Its translation is CASRSLGQVNYEQYF.

This clone was seen only a few times. The V call is TRBV21-1, the J call TRBJ1-2; TRBD1 reflects the table's D call only, with no check against the DNA. TRBV21-1 corresponds to a pseudogene. The CDR3 is 15 residues long. CDR3: CAITLGQVPPYGYTF. The CDR3 region has the DNA TGTGCCATAACGCTGGGACAGGTCCCACCCTATGGCTACACCTTC.

This rearrangement joins TRBV14 to TRBJ2-5; weak D call: TRBD2 (6 bases). The V end lost 0 bases, the J end lost 5 bases, and 13 bases lay between the germline ends. CDR1 is SGHDN, CDR2 FVKESK, per germline. The CDR3 loop spans 15 amino acids. The CDR3 region has the DNA TGTGCCAGCAGCCAAGACTACGGTGGGGGGGAGACCCAGTACTTC. Amino acids: CASSQDYGGGETQYF.

The rearrangement links TRBV19 to TRBJ2-2; D is possibly TRBD1 (5 bases). The CDR3 is made up of 17 amino acids. The V end was cut by 1 base, the J end by 4 bases, with 16 bases between. Per germline, CDR1 LNHDA and CDR2 SQIVND (reference sequence). CDR3 nucleotides: TGTGCCAGTAGTATAGTAGGGGTTATGGTTGGCACCGGGGAGCTGTTTTTT. Its translation is CASSIVGVMVGTGELFF.